The 7 T cell receptor beta chains in this list originate from one sample, sequenced in a study of tumor and adjacent non-tumor tissue in lung cancer. The template was RNA from unsorted bulk tissue. A modified ARM-PCR protocol with three rounds of nested PCR amplified TCRbeta. TCRdb used MiXCR to reprocess the multiplex PCR reads, holding one entry per CDR3 protein. Among approximately 130,000 distinct CDR3 sequences listed, around three fifths were seen once. Sequencing was performed on lung tumor tissue. Source of these receptors: a man aged 30 to 45 with non-small cell lung cancer.

A remark on this clonotype: The CDR3 does not end in the conserved phenylalanine or tryptophan, so this is likely a read error. This chain connects TRBV11-2 to TRBJ2-7; 9 nucleotides align to TRBD1. The CDR3 has 16 amino acids. Germline-derived CDR1 and CDR2 are SGHAT and FQNNGV. CDR3 coding DNA: TGTACCAGCAGCCGAGGACGAGGGACAGGGATGGACGAGCAGTACTTA. It yields the protein CTSSRGRGTGMDEQYL.

The genes are TRBV5-6 and TRBJ2-4, with a possible D match to TRBD1 (7 bases). Looked up from germline, CDR1 is SGHDT and CDR2 is YYEEEE. The CDR3 runs 15 residues. Trimming removed 1 base from V and 9 bases from J, with 17 bases in between. CDR3 bases: TGTGCCAGCAGCTTGAGTGAGGGGGCCGGGGGCATTCAGTACTTC. Protein product: CASSLSEGAGGIQYF.

This clonotype was counted once. The CDR3 sequence: CASSFGGLARFTGELFF. CDR3 DNA sequence: TGCGCCAGCAGCTTCGGGGGACTAGCGCGATTCACCGGGGAGCTGTTTTTT. This rearrangement joins TRBV5-1 to TRBJ2-2, with 10 bases identical to TRBD2. V lost 2 bases to trimming and J lost 4 bases; unmatched junction nucleotides: 8. This CDR3 has 17 residues. CDR1 and CDR2 from the germline V gene are SGHRS and YFSETQ.

This clonotype was counted a single time. No conserved phenylalanine or tryptophan ends this CDR3, so it is likely a read error. The V gene is TRBV11-2, the J gene TRBJ2-7, with D possibly matching TRBD2 (5 bases). V dropped 6 bases and J dropped 3 bases, with 18 bases sitting between them. CDR1 and CDR2 from the germline V gene are SGHAT and FQNNGV. CDR3 length: 15 residues. The CDR3 region has the DNA TGTGCCAGCAGTAGGAATTATGGGAGCAACTACGAGCAGTACCAC. Amino acids: CASSRNYGSNYEQYH.

Only one count was recorded for this clonotype. Possible read error: a much larger clone is one base away. The rearrangement links TRBV15 to TRBJ2-2; D might be TRBD2 (5 bases). The CDR3 covers 15 residues. From germline, CDR1 is LNHNV and CDR2 YYDKDF (reference sequence). The CDR3 protein is CATSRDLWITGEQFF. The CDR3 nucleotides are TGTGCCACCAGCAGAGATCTTTGGATCACCGGGGAGCAGTTTTTT.

Points on this clonotype: This may stem from a read error, because a much larger clone lies one nucleotide away. This rearrangement joins TRBV20-1 to TRBJ2-5; D uncertain. Germline V CDR1 and CDR2: DFQATT, SNEGSKA (reference sequence). This CDR3 region has 13 residues. The CDR3 DNA reads TGCAATGCTAGTCACGTCTTCGAAGAGACCCAGTACTTC. It is translated as CNASHVFEETQYF.

This clonotype occurred many times. The chain joins TRBV11-3 to TRBJ2-2, with 9 bases identical to TRBD2. Germline values: CDR1 SGHNT, CDR2 YENEEA. With V trimmed by 5 bases and J by 5 bases, 6 bases remained unmatched. The CDR3 has 15 residues. The DNA for the CDR3 is TGTGCCAGCAGCAAGATAGCGGGAGATACCGGGGAGCTGTTTTTT. It is translated as CASSKIAGDTGELFF. Based on the CDR3 plus reference TRBV11-3 and TRBJ2-2, the full variable domain is EAGVVQSPRYKIIEKKQPVAFWCNPISGHNTLYWYLQNLGQGPELLIRYENEEAVDDSQLPKDRFSAERLKGVDSTLKIQPAELGDSAVYLCASSKIAGDTGELFFGEGSRLTVL.